The 12 T cell receptor beta chains reported below all come from one sample, sequenced in a study of response to subunit inactivated influenza vaccine. MiXCR, applied by TCRdb to the RT-PCR reads, yields one record per CDR3 protein. Of about 180,000 distinct CDR3 sequences in the sample, about 9% were seen once. Here the sequenced sample was non-naive T cells sorted from PBMCs, taken on the day of vaccination. Receptors were obtained from a man aged 45-65 years who received an inactivated influenza vaccine.

On this clonotype itself: A read error may explain this, as a much larger clone is one base away. The CDR3 here is CASSFFTSGGTSTDSQYF. DNA of the CDR3: TGTGCCAGCAGCTTCTTTACTAGCGGGGGGACTAGCACAGATTCGCAGTATTTT. V usage is TRBV11-2 and J usage is TRBJ2-3; TRBD2 aligns across 12 bases. Germline V CDR1 and CDR2: SGHAT, FQNNGV. The CDR3 sequence is 18 residues long.

This clonotype occurred many times. This chain joins TRBV27 and TRBJ2-7; 8 bases align to TRBD2. With 2 bases clipped from V and 6 bases from J, the junction kept 6 bases outside the gene matches. The CDR3 length is 14 residues. Germline V gene lookup returns CDR1 MNHEY and CDR2 SMNVEV (reference sequence). The DNA of the CDR3 is TGTGCCAGCAGTTTACGGCTAGCGGGTTTCGAGCAGTACTTC. Translated, it gives CASSLRLAGFEQYF.

This clonotype was seen many times. The V call is TRBV29-1, the J call TRBJ1-3; D is ambiguous. The germline CDR1 and CDR2 sequences are SQVTM and ANQGSEA. V lost 7 bases and J lost 4, with 17 bases in between. This CDR3 is 14 amino acids long. In nucleotides, the CDR3 is TGCAGCGCGACGCCCGGCCAAGGAGGAAACACCATATATTTT. Protein product: CSATPGQGGNTIYF.

The chain has TRBV7-9 and TRBJ1-1; no clear D gene. Trimming removed 8 bases from V and 2 bases from J, with 9 bases in between. Per germline, CDR1 SEHNR and CDR2 FQNEAQ (reference sequence). The CDR3 contains 12 residues. CDR3: CASGKDNTEAFF. The CDR3 nucleotides are TGTGCCAGCGGCAAAGATAACACTGAAGCTTTCTTT.

This clonotype was seen a few times. The rearrangement uses TRBV7-9 and TRBJ2-7, with D perhaps matching TRBD1 (5 bases). Between the trimmed V and J ends, which lost 2 bases and 5 bases, there was a span of 10 bases. The germline gives CDR1 SEHNR, CDR2 FQNEAQ (reference sequence). This CDR3 spans 13 amino acids. CDR3 sequence reads: CASSLKGSDEQYF. Here the CDR3 DNA reads TGTGCCAGCAGCTTAAAGGGGTCCGACGAGCAGTACTTC.

This clonotype occurred a few times. J is TRBJ2-1 and V is TRBV4-3; either TRBD1 or TRBD2 may supply D (5 bases each). Germline V gene sequence: CDR1 LGHNA, CDR2 YSLEER. Trimming removed 5 bases at V and 12 bases at J, with 23 bases between. This CDR3 contains 15 residues. CDR3 loop: CASSALLGVNERQFF. The CDR3, as DNA: TGCGCCAGCAGCGCCCTATTGGGGGTCAATGAGCGGCAGTTCTTC.

This clonotype was found a few times. The J gene is TRBJ1-6, the V gene TRBV6-2 or TRBV6-3; the D gene is possibly TRBD1 (5 bases). The CDR3 extends over 15 amino acids. Trimming stripped 2 bases from V and 9 bases from J, with 14 bases between. Per germline, CDR1 MNHEY and CDR2 SVGEGT. This CDR3 reads CASSYRDSPTSPLHF. CDR3 coding DNA: TGTGCCAGCAGTTACAGAGACAGCCCCACTTCACCCCTCCACTTT.

At least ten counts were recorded for this clonotype. The chain has TRBV5-1 and TRBJ1-1; 10 bases are a match to TRBD1. CDR1 is SGHRS and CDR2 is YFSETQ in the germline V gene. Trimming took 0 bases from V and 3 from J; bases not matched to a gene: 8. The CDR3 is 17 residues long. Written as DNA, the CDR3 is TGCGCCAGCAGCTTGGGGACAGGGGGAGTGTTCCACACTGAAGCTTTCTTT. It yields the protein CASSLGTGGVFHTEAFF.

V usage is TRBV7-2 and J usage is TRBJ1-4; TRBD1 matches at 7 bases. Germline CDR1 is SGHTA and CDR2 is FQGNSA. There are 16 residues in the CDR3. V lost 8 bases to trimming and J lost 4 bases; unmatched junction nucleotides: 13. The CDR3 DNA follows: TGTGCCAGCCAGCTAAATACAGGGGCGATTAATGAAAAACTGTTTTTT. The encoded protein is CASQLNTGAINEKLFF.

This clonotype was counted many times. V usage is TRBV7-2 and J usage is TRBJ2-2; TRBD1 agrees at 10 bases. Losses at the gene ends were 3 bases for V and 4 bases for J; bases not matched to a gene: 2. The CDR3 runs to 15 residues. From germline, CDR1 is SGHTA and CDR2 FQGNSA. The CDR3 here is CASSLRQGATGELFF. DNA for the CDR3: TGTGCCAGCAGCTTGCGACAGGGGGCCACCGGGGAGCTGTTTTTT. Variable domain in full (rest from reference TRBV7-2 and TRBJ2-2): GAGVSQSPSNKVTEKGKDVELRCDPISGHTALYWYRQSLGQGLEFLIYFQGNSAPDKSGLPSDRFSAERTGGSVSTLTIQRTQQEDSAVYLCASSLRQGATGELFFGEGSRLTVL.

Worth noting for this clonotype: The junction does not match germline at one end; this may be a read error. The CDR3 DNA reads as TGCGCCGGCAGCCAAGAACGGTCCGGGTTCGGGGAGCAGTTCTTC. This sequence encodes CAGSQERSGFGEQFF. The rearrangement links TRBV4-3 to TRBJ2-1, with D unresolved. The CDR3 length is 15 residues. The germline gives CDR1 LGHNA, CDR2 YSLEER.

The chain couples TRBV6-2 or TRBV6-3 to TRBJ2-5; D remains ambiguous. The V end lost 0 bases, the J end lost 7 bases, and 6 bases lay between the germline ends. The CDR3 length is 12 residues. The V gene's germline CDR1 is MNHEY and CDR2 SVGEGT. The CDR3 nucleotides are TGTGCCAGCAGTTACTCGTCCGGGACCCAGTACTTC. Amino acid sequence: CASSYSSGTQYF.